What follows are 14 T cell receptor beta chains derived from one specimen sequenced in a study of control samples from healthy donors and cancer patients. Profiling relied on immunoSEQ multiplex PCR, and the TCRdb table lists in-frame clones only, not all of them. Counted here are approximately 46,000 clones, more than 90% occurring once; the ten biggest clones make up approximately 0.8%. Specimen: PBMCs. Receptors were obtained from a man aged 25 to 40 with colorectal cancer.

The chain has TRBV20-1 and TRBJ2-7, with 7 bases lining up with TRBD1. CDR1 and CDR2 from the germline V gene are DFQATT and SNEGSKA (reference sequence). Trimming took 3 bases from V and 7 from J; bases not matched to a gene: 3. The CDR3 runs 11 residues. CDR3 sequence: CSARVQGEQYF. The CDR3 DNA reads TGCAGTGCTAGGGTACAGGGGGAGCAGTACTTC.

The chain recombines TRBV19 with TRBJ1-5; tentative D call: TRBD1 (5 bases). V was cut by 7 bases and J by 11 bases, with 18 bases left in between. Germline V CDR1 and CDR2: LNHDA, SQIVND (reference sequence). This CDR3 comprises 13 residues. CDR3 protein: CASTGRAELAQHF. CDR3 coding DNA: TGTGCCAGTACGGGACGGGCCGAGTTGGCCCAGCATTTT.

This clone has just one count. The chain is built from TRBV10-3 and TRBJ2-5; maybe TRBD1 (5 bases). There are 14 residues in the CDR3. Germline V lookup: CDR1 ENHRY, CDR2 SYGVKD. Trimming removed 5 bases from V and 1 base from J, with 11 bases in between. CDR3 sequence reads: CAISRTMGQETQYF. CDR3 coding DNA: TGTGCCATCAGTAGGACAATGGGCCAAGAGACCCAGTACTTC.

V and J are TRBV7-9 and TRBJ1-1; TRBD1 is a possible D gene (6 bases). CDR1 and CDR2 (germline): SEHNR, FQNEAQ (reference sequence). The V end was cut by 3 bases, the J end by 3 bases, with 11 bases between. CDR3 length: 14 amino acids. The CDR3 region has the DNA TGTGCCAGCAGCTTTGGGAACAGGGACACTGAAGCTTTCTTT. It encodes CASSFGNRDTEAFF.

The rearrangement uses TRBV6-1 and TRBJ1-4, with D uncertain. Germline CDR1 reads MNHNS; CDR2 reads SASEGT. The CDR3 consists of 16 residues. Trimming took 4 bases from V and 4 from J, leaving 16 bases between them. The CDR3 region is CASSALFDSSNEKLFF. In nucleotides, the CDR3 is TGTGCCAGCAGTGCCCTATTCGACTCGAGTAATGAAAAACTGTTTTTT.

The chain employs TRBV15 and TRBJ2-2; perhaps TRBD2 as D (5 bases). Germline V gene sequence: CDR1 LNHNV, CDR2 YYDKDF (reference sequence). The CDR3 length is 15 residues. V was clipped by 0 bases and J by 4 bases, with 9 bases between them. CDR3 sequence: CATSRETTSTGELFF. The CDR3 DNA follows: TGTGCCACCAGCAGAGAGACTACAAGCACCGGGGAGCTGTTTTTT.

The chain employs TRBV6-2 or TRBV6-3 and TRBJ2-7; tentatively, D is TRBD1 (6 bases). The length of the CDR3 is 20 residues. V was cut by 4 bases and J by 5 bases, with 33 bases left in between. Germline lookup yields CDR1 MNHEY and CDR2 SVGEGT. CDR3 protein: CASSSPPRSQQGNNGNEQYF. In DNA form, the CDR3 reads TGTGCCAGCAGTTCCCCGCCCCGATCCCAACAGGGAAATAATGGGAACGAGCAGTACTTC.

The chain joins TRBV14 to TRBJ1-6; D gene unclear. Germline CDR1 and CDR2: SGHDN and FVKESK. The V end lost 0 bases, the J end lost 9 bases, and 12 bases lay between the germline ends. The CDR3 spans 15 residues. CDR3 protein: CASSQDTGFGSPLHF. The CDR3 DNA reads as TGTGCCAGCAGCCAAGATACCGGATTTGGTTCACCCCTCCACTTT.

Only one count was recorded for this clone. V is TRBV9 and J is TRBJ2-2; the D gene is possibly TRBD1 (5 bases). The CDR3 totals 17 residues. CDR1 and CDR2 (germline): SGDLS, YYNGEE. V lost 3 bases, J lost 0 bases, and 15 bases lay in between. In nucleotides, the CDR3 is TGTGCCAGCAGCGCCGTTACAGGTTTCACGAACACCGGGGAGCTGTTTTTT. Protein sequence: CASSAVTGFTNTGELFF.

The chain uses TRBV7-8 and TRBJ2-2; D is uncertain. Germline V gene data show CDR1 as SGHVS and CDR2 as FQNEAQ. This CDR3 comprises 15 residues. V lost 1 base and J lost 1, with 7 bases in between. In nucleotides, the CDR3 is TGTGCCAGCAGCTTAGTGGGCAGGAACACCGGGGAGCTGTTTTTT. Its protein is CASSLVGRNTGELFF.

This chain links TRBV5-4 with TRBJ2-2; D unclear. Trimming cost V 2 bases and J 4 bases, with 12 bases left between them. CDR3 size: 15 residues. The germline gives CDR1 SGHNT, CDR2 YYREEE (reference sequence). CDR3 coding DNA: TGTGCCAGCAGCTTAAGTCAGGTGCGCACCGGGGAGCTGTTTTTT. It encodes CASSLSQVRTGELFF. The complete variable domain, with remaining parts taken from reference TRBV5-4 and TRBJ2-2, reads ETGVTQSPTHLIKTRGQQVTLRCSSQSGHNTVSWYQQALGQGPQFIFQYYREEENGRGNFPPRFSGLQFPNYSSELNVNALELDDSALYLCASSLSQVRTGELFFGEGSRLTVL.

This clone appeared a few times. The chain recombines TRBV5-1 with TRBJ2-2, with D possibly being TRBD1 (7 bases). Germline CDR1 reads SGHRS; CDR2 reads YFSETQ. V was clipped by 0 bases and J by 2 bases, with 20 bases between them. The CDR3 runs 19 residues. CDR3 loop: CASSLGIRRGLQNTGELFF. In nucleotides, the CDR3 is TGCGCCAGCAGCTTGGGAATACGGAGGGGGCTCCAAAACACCGGGGAGCTGTTTTTT.

The chain carries TRBV18 and TRBJ1-2; D uncertain. Germline assignment: CDR1 KGHSH and CDR2 LQKENI. V gave up 1 base and J gave up 7 bases, with 10 bases separating them. The CDR3 sequence is 13 residues long. The CDR3 DNA sequence: TGTGCCAGCTCACCACGGGAGTTGTTTGGCTACACCTTC. Its translation: CASSPRELFGYTF.

V and J are TRBV30 and TRBJ1-1, with 9 bases lining up with TRBD1. CDR3 length: 14 residues. The germline gives CDR1 GTSNPN, CDR2 SVGIG (reference sequence). The V and J ends lost 4 bases and 1 base, in that order; junction bases with no gene match: 4. The CDR3 region has the DNA TGTGCCTGGAACAGGGGGCATAGGAACACTGAAGCTTTCTTT. Translation: CAWNRGHRNTEAFF.